This TCR beta chain was sequenced in a study of blood T cell repertoires in COVID-19. Study in general: Both acute and convalescent COVID-19 samples were obtained from the United States, Italy and Spain. PBMCs, B-cell-depleted T cells, or T cells provided the cDNA or gDNA that made up the material.

Authors' data handling: Reference gene primers were amplified, and this amplification served to estimate nucleated cell counts. Repertoires were generated with immunoSEQ multiplex PCR, while TCRdb's copy carries only in-frame clones and drops some. V and J calls and clone size are those listed in that table; D and trimming were worked out from the DNA. Of tens of thousands of clones listed, around four fifths are singletons. From germline, CDR1 is LGHDT and CDR2 YNNKEL (reference sequence). V dropped 0 bases and J dropped 0 bases, with 11 bases sitting between them. The CDR3 is 17 residues long. This receptor was taken from an elderly man with active or convalescent COVID-19. The sequenced sample consisted of peripheral blood. This chain joins TRBV3-1 (or the pseudogene TRBV3-2) and TRBJ2-2; D is perhaps TRBD2 (5 bases). The CDR3 DNA sequence: TGTGCCAGCAGCCAAGATTGGTCGCGGGCGAACACCGGGGAGCTGTTTTTT. Its protein is CASSQDWSRANTGELFF.